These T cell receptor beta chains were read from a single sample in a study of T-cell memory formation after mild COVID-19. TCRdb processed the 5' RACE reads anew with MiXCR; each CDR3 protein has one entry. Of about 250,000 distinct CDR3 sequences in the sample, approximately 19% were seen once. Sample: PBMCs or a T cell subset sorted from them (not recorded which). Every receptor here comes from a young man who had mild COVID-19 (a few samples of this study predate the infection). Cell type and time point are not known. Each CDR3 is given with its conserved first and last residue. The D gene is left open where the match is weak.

CDR3 protein: CSVVAGGYEQFF
V gene: TRBV29-1
J gene: TRBJ2-1
D gene: TRBD2

CDR3 protein: CASSPPAGTDTQYF
V gene: TRBV7-9
J gene: TRBJ2-3
D gene: -

CDR3 protein: CSARPSGGAGSTGELFF
V gene: TRBV20-1
J gene: TRBJ2-2
D gene: TRBD2

CDR3 protein: CASSRGLGLGFQPQHF
V gene: TRBV5-8
J gene: TRBJ1-5
D gene: -

CDR3 protein: CASTISGANVLTF
V gene: TRBV19
J gene: TRBJ2-6
D gene: -

CDR3 protein: CASSLGGGQAAGELFF
V gene: TRBV7-6
J gene: TRBJ2-2
D gene: TRBD1

CDR3 protein: CATIALAGQMYTDTQYF
V gene: TRBV28
J gene: TRBJ2-3
D gene: -

CDR3 protein: CASSLWGGPTGANVLTF
V gene: TRBV5-1
J gene: TRBJ2-6
D gene: TRBD2

CDR3 protein: CASSESGRNTDTQYF
V gene: TRBV25-1
J gene: TRBJ2-3
D gene: -

CDR3 protein: CASSQENIPSTDTQYF
V gene: TRBV4-1
J gene: TRBJ2-3
D gene: -

CDR3 protein: CASSLGGSDYNEQFF
V gene: TRBV7-2
J gene: TRBJ2-1
D gene: -

CDR3 protein: CSARPHSQETQYF
V gene: TRBV20-1
J gene: TRBJ2-5
D gene: -

CDR3 protein: CAAPQGTEQQPVRYTF
V gene: TRBV2
J gene: TRBJ1-2
D gene: TRBD1

CDR3 protein: CASSQELAQLTDTQYF
V gene: TRBV3-1
J gene: TRBJ2-3
D gene: -

CDR3 protein: CASSVENGLGATDTQYF
V gene: TRBV2
J gene: TRBJ2-3
D gene: -

CDR3 protein: CASSFDRGDQPQHF
V gene: TRBV12-3/TRBV12-4
J gene: TRBJ1-5
D gene: TRBD1

CDR3 protein: CASSWGATTYEQYF
V gene: TRBV5-1
J gene: TRBJ2-7
D gene: -

CDR3 protein: CASRPGLAGYNEQFF
V gene: TRBV6-5
J gene: TRBJ2-1
D gene: TRBD2

CDR3 protein: CSVGTGPNYGYTF
V gene: TRBV29-1
J gene: TRBJ1-2
D gene: TRBD1

CDR3 protein: CASSYSSRITEAFF
V gene: TRBV6-5
J gene: TRBJ1-1
D gene: -